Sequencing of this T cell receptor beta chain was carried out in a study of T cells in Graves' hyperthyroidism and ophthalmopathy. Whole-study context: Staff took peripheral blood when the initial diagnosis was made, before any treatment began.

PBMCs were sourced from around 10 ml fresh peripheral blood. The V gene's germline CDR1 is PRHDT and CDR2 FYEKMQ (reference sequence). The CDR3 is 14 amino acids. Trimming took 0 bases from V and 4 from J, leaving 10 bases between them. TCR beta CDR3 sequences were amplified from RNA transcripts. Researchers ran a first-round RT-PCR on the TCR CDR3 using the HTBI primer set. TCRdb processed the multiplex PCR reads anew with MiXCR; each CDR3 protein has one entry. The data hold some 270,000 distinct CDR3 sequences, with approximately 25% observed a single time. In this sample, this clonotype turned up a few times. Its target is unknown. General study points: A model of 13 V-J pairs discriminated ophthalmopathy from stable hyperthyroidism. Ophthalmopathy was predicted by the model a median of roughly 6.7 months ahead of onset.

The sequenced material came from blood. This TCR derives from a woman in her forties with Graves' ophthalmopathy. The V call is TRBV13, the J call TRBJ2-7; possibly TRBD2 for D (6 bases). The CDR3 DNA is TGTGCCAGCAGCTTAGGGCTAGCGCAGTACGAGCAGTACTTC. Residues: CASSLGLAQYEQYF.